Shown below are 32 T cell receptor beta chains from a single sample sequenced in a study of blood T cell repertoires in COVID-19. The repertoire was sequenced with immunoSEQ multiplex PCR; TCRdb's copy has only in-frame clones and lacks some. Of about 15,000 clones listed, about 87% were seen once; the top ten hold roughly 9%. The sample taken for sequencing was peripheral blood. These receptors were obtained from a human donor in a cohort sampled during active COVID-19.

Only a few counts were recorded for this clone. The chain links TRBV6-4 to TRBJ2-1, with 11 bases identical to TRBD2. This CDR3 is 15 amino acids long. The J segment lost 5 bases and the V segment lost 0 bases, leaving 0 bases of the junction unmatched. Looked up from germline, CDR1 is MRHNA and CDR2 is SNTAGT. As DNA, the CDR3 is TGTGCCAGCAGTGACTCGACTAGCGGGAACAATGAGCAGTTCTTC. This sequence encodes CASSDSTSGNNEQFF.

In its sample, this clone was seen a few times. The chain has TRBV11-3 and TRBJ2-2; D is unresolved. Trimming removed 6 bases from V and 4 bases from J, with 12 bases in between. The CDR3 has 14 residues. Germline V lookup: CDR1 SGHNT, CDR2 YENEEA. DNA of the CDR3: TGTGCCAGCAGAAATTCCTTGAGCACCGGGGAGCTGTTTTTT. This encodes CASRNSLSTGELFF.

V gene TRBV5-5 combines with J gene TRBJ1-2, with D possibly TRBD1 on 5 matching bases. Germline V gene lookup returns CDR1 SGHKS and CDR2 YYEKEE (reference sequence). V was cut by 2 bases and J by 8 bases, with 25 bases left in between. The CDR3 loop spans 17 amino acids. The CDR3 nucleotides are TGTGCCAGCAGCTTACCGGAACTAGCGTCGGGGCGAGGGGGCTACACCTTC. The encoded protein is CASSLPELASGRGGYTF.

The V and J genes are TRBV5-5 and TRBJ2-7; TRBD2 agrees at 8 bases. The CDR3 spans 14 residues. Germline V gene sequence: CDR1 SGHKS, CDR2 YYEKEE (reference sequence). V shed 2 bases and J 4 bases; nucleotides not matched to a gene: 5. The CDR3 nucleotides are TGTGCCAGCAGCTTCCCGGGACTAGGGTACGAGCAGTACTTC. Translated, it gives CASSFPGLGYEQYF. The whole variable domain, filled in from reference TRBV5-5 and TRBJ2-7, reads DAGVTQSPTHLIKTRGQQVTLRCSPISGHKSVSWYQQVLGQGPQFIFQYYEKEERGRGNFPDRFSARQFPNYSSELNVNALLLGDSALYLCASSFPGLGYEQYFGPGTRLTVT.

The rearrangement uses TRBV12-3 or TRBV12-4 and TRBJ1-2, with a tentative D call TRBD1 (5 bases). Trimming took off 8 bases at V and 8 bases at J, with 15 bases between the two ends. The CDR3 loop spans 12 amino acids. The CDR3: CASRATSGGYTF. In DNA form, the CDR3 reads TGTGCCAGCCGGGCCACCTCAGGGGGCTACACCTTC.

The gene calls are TRBV19 and TRBJ1-1; 7 positions match TRBD1. Germline trimming cut 3 bases from V and 0 bases from J; bases unmatched to any gene: 7. The CDR3 loop spans 16 amino acids. Germline CDR1 is LNHDA and CDR2 is SQIVND (reference sequence). CDR3 loop: CASSMREDRLNTEAFF. DNA for the CDR3: TGTGCCAGTAGTATGAGGGAGGACAGGCTGAACACTGAAGCTTTCTTT.

There are a few counts of this clone. This CDR3 reads CASSLNQGAGGNQPQHF. The CDR3 bases are TGTGCCAGCAGCTTAAACCAGGGGGCCGGTGGCAATCAGCCCCAGCATTTT. The genes are TRBV7-8 and TRBJ1-5, with 8 bases matching TRBD1. The CDR3 contains 17 residues. The J segment lost 2 bases and the V segment lost 2 bases, leaving 8 bases of the junction unmatched. Per germline, CDR1 SGHVS and CDR2 FQNEAQ.

This clone was detected only once. This rearrangement joins TRBV7-9 to TRBJ1-5, with 9 positions matching TRBD1. J gave up 8 bases and V 1 base, and 6 bases lay outside the gene matches. The germline CDR1 and CDR2 sequences are SEHNR and FQNEAQ (reference sequence). The CDR3 consists of 15 residues. CDR3 amino acids: CASSLGTGGAEPQHF. CDR3 DNA sequence: TGTGCCAGCAGCTTAGGCACAGGGGGCGCGGAGCCCCAGCATTTT.

The chain employs TRBV18 and TRBJ2-7; 12 positions match TRBD2. This CDR3 is 15 amino acids long. The V segment lost 6 bases and the J segment 4 bases; nucleotides outside the gene matches: 7. Germline V gene sequence: CDR1 KGHSH, CDR2 LQKENI. For the CDR3, the DNA is TGTGCCAGCTCGGAAACTAGCGGGAGGACGTACGAGCAGTACTTC. Its translation: CASSETSGRTYEQYF. The entire variable domain, with the rest obtained from reference TRBV18 and TRBJ2-7, is as follows: NAGVMQNPRHLVRRRGQEARLRCSPMKGHSHVYWYRQLPEEGLKFMVYLQKENIIDESGMPKERFSAEFPKEGPSILRIQQVVRGDSAAYFCASSETSGRTYEQYFGPGTRLTVT.

This sequence joins TRBV7-6 and TRBJ1-1; tentatively, D is TRBD1 (5 bases). This CDR3 is built from 13 residues. Between the trimmed V and J ends, which lost 3 bases and 4 bases, there was a span of 9 bases. Germline loops: CDR1 SGHVS, CDR2 FNYEAQ. CDR3 loop: CASSLGGTTEAFF. The DNA of the CDR3 is TGTGCCAGCAGCTTGGGGGGGACCACTGAAGCTTTCTTT.

The V call is TRBV20-1, the J call TRBJ2-7; TRBD2 aligns across 12 bases. Germline V gives CDR1 DFQATT, CDR2 SNEGSKA (reference sequence). The CDR3 runs to 14 residues. V lost 6 bases to trimming and J lost 3 bases; unmatched junction nucleotides: 6. The CDR3 DNA reads as TGCAGTGCAAGTGGACTAGCGGGAAACTACGAGCAGTACTTC. Protein product: CSASGLAGNYEQYF.

This sequence joins TRBV5-5 and TRBJ2-2; TRBD2 matches at 10 bases. The CDR3 has 16 residues. V dropped 0 bases and J dropped 5; count of bases not matched to a gene: 4. Germline values: CDR1 SGHKS, CDR2 YYEKEE (reference sequence). The CDR3 loop is CASSLGLAGVTGELFF. CDR3 nucleotide sequence: TGTGCCAGCAGCTTGGGGCTAGCGGGAGTTACCGGGGAGCTGTTTTTT.

The rearrangement joins TRBV18 to TRBJ2-7; a weak D match, TRBD2 (5 bases). The CDR3 totals 18 residues. Germline V gene lookup returns CDR1 KGHSH and CDR2 LQKENI. V lost 0 bases to trimming and J lost 1 base, with 19 bases between them. In nucleotides, the CDR3 is TGTGCCAGCTCACCACCTCGGTCGGGGTGGCAGGCTTCCTACGAGCAGTACTTC. Translated, it gives CASSPPRSGWQASYEQYF.

This chain links TRBV27 with TRBJ2-1; 8 bases are shared with TRBD2. CDR1 and CDR2 from the germline V gene are MNHEY and SMNVEV (reference sequence). The CDR3 contains 14 residues. V shed 4 bases, J shed 4 bases, and the junction held 3 bases outside the gene matches. The CDR3 DNA follows: TGTGCCAGCAGTTGGACTAGCACATACAATGAGCAGTTCTTC. It codes for CASSWTSTYNEQFF.

The chain combines TRBV3-1 (or the pseudogene TRBV3-2) with TRBJ1-4; a possible D gene is TRBD1 (5 bases). The germline V and J ends were trimmed by 0 bases and 6 bases, with 17 bases remaining between them. The CDR3 sequence is 17 residues long. Germline V lookup: CDR1 LGHDT, CDR2 YNNKEL (reference sequence). CDR3 sequence reads: CASSQDPQGVYDEKLFF. CDR3 coding DNA: TGTGCCAGCAGCCAAGATCCCCAAGGGGTATACGATGAAAAACTGTTTTTT.

This clone turned up a few times. The chain employs TRBV27 and TRBJ1-2; D perhaps matches TRBD1 (5 bases). This CDR3 is built from 16 residues. CDR1 MNHEY and CDR2 SMNVEV come from the germline V gene (reference sequence). With 8 bases removed from V and 3 bases from J, the gap between germline ends came to 22 bases. The CDR3 bases are TGTGCCAGCCCCCCCCCACACAGGTTTCGTTACTATGGCTACACCTTC. This sequence encodes CASPPPHRFRYYGYTF.

The J gene is TRBJ2-2, the V gene TRBV5-1; no reliable D call. Trimming took 0 bases from V and 6 from J, leaving 6 bases between them. CDR3 length: 13 amino acids. Germline V CDR1 and CDR2: SGHRS, YFSETQ. CDR3 residues: CASSLGSSGELFF. CDR3 DNA sequence: TGCGCCAGCAGCTTGGGTAGTTCCGGGGAGCTGTTTTTT.

This clone was detected only a few times. The chain has TRBV4-2 and TRBJ1-6, with 8 nucleotides matching TRBD1. CDR1 is LGHNA and CDR2 is YNFKEQ in the germline V gene. V lost 0 bases to trimming and J lost 10 bases; unmatched junction nucleotides: 5. There are 15 residues in the CDR3. CDR3 protein: CASSQDRDRRSPLHF. CDR3 in DNA: TGTGCCAGCAGCCAAGATAGGGACAGGCGATCACCCCTCCACTTT.

V usage is TRBV19 and J usage is TRBJ2-2, with 7 bases lining up with TRBD1. The CDR3 has 16 amino acids. Trimming took 5 bases from V and 4 from J; bases not matched to a gene: 10. The V gene's germline CDR1 is LNHDA and CDR2 SQIVND (reference sequence). CDR3 sequence: CASSSRTGRVTGELFF. For the CDR3, the DNA is TGTGCCAGTAGTTCTAGGACAGGTCGGGTCACCGGGGAGCTGTTTTTT.

The J gene is TRBJ2-1, the V gene TRBV7-2; TRBD2 matches 8 bases. CDR3 size: 16 residues. Germline V gene data show CDR1 as SGHTA and CDR2 as FQGNSA. V was clipped by 1 base and J by 8 bases; unmatched bases: 10. This chain's CDR3 is CASSLGPQRENDEQFF. The CDR3 nucleotides read TGTGCCAGCAGCTTAGGCCCCCAGCGGGAGAACGATGAGCAGTTCTTC.

The rearrangement uses TRBV18 and TRBJ1-1; maybe TRBD1 (5 bases). This CDR3 contains 14 residues. V was clipped by 1 base and J by 1 base, with 7 bases between them. Per the germline V gene, CDR1 is KGHSH and CDR2 is LQKENI. CDR3 nucleotide sequence: TGTGCCAGCTCACCACTGGGGCAGAACACTGAAGCTTTCTTT. Translated: CASSPLGQNTEAFF.

The rearrangement links TRBV4-1 to TRBJ2-1; TRBD2 agrees at 11 bases. The CDR3 sequence is 15 residues long. V lost 1 base, J lost 6 bases, and 2 bases stayed unmatched. Germline V gene sequence: CDR1 MGHRA, CDR2 YSYEKL. DNA of the CDR3: TGCGCCAGCAGCCAAGGTCTAGCGGGAGGCAATGAGCAGTTCTTC. Translating it yields CASSQGLAGGNEQFF.

J is TRBJ1-6 and V is TRBV6-1; D may be TRBD1 (6 bases). Germline V CDR1 and CDR2: MNHNS, SASEGT. This CDR3 region has 16 residues. V was cut by 0 bases and J by 8 bases, with 14 bases left in between. CDR3 in DNA: TGTGCCAGCAGTGAAGCGCTGACAGGTCCTCATTCACCCCTCCACTTT. Its translation: CASSEALTGPHSPLHF.

The chain is built from TRBV15 and TRBJ1-5; weak D call: TRBD1 (5 bases). The V gene's germline CDR1 is LNHNV and CDR2 YYDKDF (reference sequence). Trimming cost V 3 bases and J 6 bases, with 12 bases left between them. The length of the CDR3 is 14 residues. CDR3 DNA sequence: TGTGCCACCAGCAGCCTACGGGGGACTCAGCCCCAGCATTTT. It codes for CATSSLRGTQPQHF.

This chain uses TRBV29-1 with TRBJ1-1; TRBD1 might be the D (5 bases). The germline V gene encodes CDR1 SQVTM and CDR2 ANQGSEA. V lost 2 bases to trimming and J lost 4 bases, with 11 bases between them. The CDR3 consists of 13 residues. The CDR3 region is CSVEPGEATEAFF. CDR3 bases: TGCAGCGTTGAACCGGGGGAGGCCACTGAAGCTTTCTTT.

This clone was seen only once. The CDR3 nucleotides read TGCGCCAGCAGCTTGATTCGACAGGGCGCCACCGGGGAGCTGTTTTTT. Encoded protein: CASSLIRQGATGELFF. The gene calls are TRBV5-1 and TRBJ2-2; the match to TRBD1 covers 7 bases. V trimming: 1 base; J trimming: 4 bases; junction bases outside the gene matches: 7. CDR3 size: 16 residues. Germline V gene data show CDR1 as SGHRS and CDR2 as YFSETQ.

This rearrangement joins TRBV27 to TRBJ2-7; 7 positions agree with TRBD1. The junction had 8 bases not matched to a gene; V was cut back by 4 bases and J by 5 bases. CDR1 is MNHEY and CDR2 is SMNVEV in the germline V gene (reference sequence). The CDR3 has 14 amino acids. CDR3 nucleotides: TGTGCCAGCAGTTCCACCTTCGACAGGGACGAGCAGTACTTC. Amino acid sequence: CASSSTFDRDEQYF.

The chain joins TRBV4-1 to TRBJ2-7; possibly TRBD2 for D (5 bases). This CDR3 region has 16 residues. Trimming removed 4 bases at V and 2 bases at J, with 18 bases between. Per germline, CDR1 MGHRA and CDR2 YSYEKL. In DNA form, the CDR3 reads TGCGCCAGCAGCCGAGAAAATACTAGACCAGCCTACGAGCAGTACTTC. It translates to CASSRENTRPAYEQYF.

A single count supports this clone. This rearrangement joins TRBV6-5 to TRBJ2-4; D may be TRBD2 (5 bases). Germline V gene lookup returns CDR1 MNHEY and CDR2 SVGAGI. V was pared by 2 bases and J by 7 bases, with 12 bases between. The CDR3 is 14 amino acids. The CDR3 region is CASSYTRGGNIQYF. As DNA, the CDR3 is TGTGCCAGCAGTTACACCCGGGGTGGGAACATTCAGTACTTC.

This CDR3 reads CASSQATGVKAFF. CDR3 DNA: TGTGCCAGCAGCCAGGCAACAGGGGTCAAAGCTTTCTTT. The chain links TRBV5-4 to TRBJ1-1, with 7 nucleotides matching TRBD1. V lost 4 bases and J lost 9; bases outside the gene matches: 9. Germline loops: CDR1 SGHNT, CDR2 YYREEE (reference sequence). CDR3 length: 13 residues.

The chain carries TRBV7-9 and TRBJ1-5; 9 bases are a match to TRBD1. J lost 5 bases, V lost 5 bases, and 7 bases had no gene match. There are 15 residues in the CDR3. Germline V lookup: CDR1 SEHNR, CDR2 FQNEAQ (reference sequence). The CDR3 nucleotides are TGTGCCAGCAGCCCGACAGGGGGTTCGTATCAGCCCCAGCATTTT. Its protein product is CASSPTGGSYQPQHF. Full variable domain (rest looked up from reference TRBV7-9 and TRBJ1-5): DTGVSQNPRHKITKRGQNVTFRCDPISEHNRLYWYRQTLGQGPEFLTYFQNEAQLEKSRLLSDRFSAERPKGSFSTLEIQRTEQGDSAMYLCASSPTGGSYQPQHFGDGTRLSIL.

This clone counts as medium-sized. V usage is TRBV28 and J usage is TRBJ2-2; D ambiguous. CDR1 MDHEN and CDR2 SYDVKM come from the germline V gene. V gave up 7 bases and J gave up 5 bases, with 14 bases separating them. This CDR3 spans 14 amino acids. The DNA for the CDR3 is TGTGCCAGCAAATCTCTTGTAGAAACCGGGGAGCTGTTTTTT. This translates into CASKSLVETGELFF.